This T cell receptor beta chain was profiled in a study of T cells in Graves' hyperthyroidism and ophthalmopathy. Overall study results and limits: Model predictions of ophthalmopathy came a median 6.5 months before onset. In the blood, most expanded thyroid clonotypes above 0.001 appeared as well.

RNA transcripts were the template for amplifying TCR beta CDR3 regions. RT-PCR in the first round (using the HTBI primer set) targeted the TCR CDR3. TCRdb itself ran the multiplex PCR reads through MiXCR, one entry per CDR3 protein. The sample lists about half a million distinct CDR3 sequences, about a fifth occurring once. V was pared by 4 bases and J by 2 bases, with 19 bases of the junction left unmatched. Germline-derived CDR1 and CDR2 are MNHEY and SVGEGT. CDR3 length equals 19 residues. The definition of stable Graves' hyperthyroidism was no ophthalmopathy progression within 18 months. This sample holds PBMCs from approximately 9 ml fresh peripheral blood. Many counts were recorded for this clonotype. No antigen is known for it.

Material for sequencing was blood. The sequence derives from a young man with Graves' hyperthyroidism. The rearrangement uses TRBV6-2 or TRBV6-3 and TRBJ2-7, with 8 bases that match TRBD1. Here the CDR3 reads CASSSREGFRGRFTYEQYF. CDR3 sequence (DNA): TGTGCCAGCAGTTCCCGTGAGGGTTTCAGGGGGCGATTTACCTACGAGCAGTACTTC.